The source of this TCR beta chain is a study of shared clonotypes between healthy human individuals. On the study more broadly: The plates for each donor numbered three CD4 naive, three CD4 memory, two CD8 naive and one CD8 memory.

Study-wide results and caveats: The study found lower generation probabilities in non-shared clonotypes than in those shared by all four donors.

Naive CD8 cells lacked CD45RO, underwent positive selection for CCR7 and left out terminally differentiated effector memory CD45RA+ cells. As concerns this clone: Its antigen is currently unknown.

The method was immunoSEQ multiplex PCR; TCRdb's version includes in-frame clones alone and lacks a portion of them. This table holds over 2 million clones, about 95% found once. The length of the CDR3 is 14 residues. V lost 3 bases and J lost 3, with 14 bases in between. Germline V gene lookup returns CDR1 GTSNPN and CDR2 SVGIG (reference sequence). The material sequenced was naive CD8+ T cells sorted from blood. This sequence joins TRBV30 and TRBJ2-5; D not resolved. The receptor was isolated from a man between 18 and 29 years old in good health. The CDR3, as DNA: TGTGCCTGGAGCATCGAGGCAGAAGAAGAGACCCAGTACTTC. Translating gives CAWSIEAEEETQYF.